This TCR beta chain was retrieved from a study of cytomegalovirus exposure and HLA in healthy donors. Study results and limitations: For presence/absence analyses, sequencing depth was assumed to be roughly uniform across donors. Upon later analysis, HLA-associated TCR beta chains proved more clonally expanded than other, equally common chains. As a later analysis showed, a missense DCLRE1C variant was linked to trimming of TCR beta V- and J-genes. Later analysis identified several of the most significant clusters that appeared linked to common viral pathogens.

On this clone itself: Its target is not known.

60 Vbeta and 13 Jbeta primers were used in PCR. The data were produced by immunoSEQ multiplex PCR, yet TCRdb's version contains in-frame clones alone and is incomplete. The sample shows approximately 110,000 clones, about 68% of them seen only once. J gave up 5 bases and V 6 bases, and 9 bases lay outside the gene matches. Germline CDR1 and CDR2: SGHNT and YYREEE (reference sequence). CDR3 size: 14 residues. This clonotype was obtained from a man aged 25-40 years in good health and CMV-seropositive. The V call is TRBV5-4, the J call TRBJ2-7; 9 positions match TRBD2. Sequencing input: PBMCs. The chain's CDR3 is CASKNSGGHHEQYF. CDR3 DNA sequence: TGTGCCAGCAAGAACAGCGGGGGGCACCACGAGCAGTACTTC. Variable domain in full (rest from reference TRBV5-4 and TRBJ2-7): ETGVTQSPTHLIKTRGQQVTLRCSSQSGHNTVSWYQQALGQGPQFIFQYYREEENGRGNFPPRFSGLQFPNYSSELNVNALELDDSALYLCASKNSGGHHEQYFGPGTRLTVT.